The clone carrying this T cell receptor beta chain occurred a few times. Sorting selected naive CD8 T cells with a CD8+CD4-CCR7+CD45RA+ phenotype. These data are taken from a study of molecular identifiers for immune sequencing clone quantification. This CDR3 is 13 amino acids long. Losses at the gene ends were 2 bases for V and 15 bases for J; bases not matched to a gene: 9. Germline CDR1 and CDR2: LNHNV and YYDKDF (reference sequence). For bulk TCR libraries, previously described methods and listed TCR primers were used. Each CDR3 protein is one row after TCRdb ran MiXCR on the PCR reads. The sample has approximately 500,000 distinct CDR3 sequences; about a fifth are singletons.

The chain combines TRBV15 with TRBJ2-1, with 8 bases aligning to TRBD1. The origin of this receptor is a human donor in good health. Some libraries in this study had Jurkat cell RNA spiked in. Sequenced material: naive CD8+ T cells from blood, with Jurkat cell RNA spiked in. Subset reported: FACS-sorted CD8+CD4-CCR7+CD45RA+ naive T cells. Written as DNA, the CDR3 is TGTGCCACCAGCAGAACGGACAGGGCCGGGCCGTTCTTC. Translating it yields CATSRTDRAGPFF.